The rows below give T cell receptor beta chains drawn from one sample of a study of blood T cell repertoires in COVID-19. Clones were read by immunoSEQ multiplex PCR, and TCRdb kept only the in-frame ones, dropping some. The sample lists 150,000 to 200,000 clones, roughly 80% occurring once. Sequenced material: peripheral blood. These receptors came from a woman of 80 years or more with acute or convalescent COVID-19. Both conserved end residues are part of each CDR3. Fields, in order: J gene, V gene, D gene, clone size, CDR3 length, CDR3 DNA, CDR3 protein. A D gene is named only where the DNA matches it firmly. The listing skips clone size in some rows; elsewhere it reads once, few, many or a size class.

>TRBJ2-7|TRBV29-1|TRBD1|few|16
TGCAGCGTTGAAGATTCACCGGGACAGGGATCCTACGAGCAGTACTTC
CSVEDSPGQGSYEQYF
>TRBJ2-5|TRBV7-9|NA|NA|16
TGTGCCAGCAGCCAAGCTAGCTTTTTTTTGGGAGAGACCCAGTACTTC
CASSQASFFLGETQYF
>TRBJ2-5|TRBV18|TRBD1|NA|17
TGTGCCAGCTCACCAGTTAATACGGGACAGGGGATGGAGACCCAGTACTTC
CASSPVNTGQGMETQYF
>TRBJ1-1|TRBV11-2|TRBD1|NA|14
TGTGCCAGCAGTTACAAGGGGAACAGGGGAGCGGCTTTCTTT
CASSYKGNRGAAFF
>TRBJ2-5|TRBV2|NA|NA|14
TGTGCCAGCAGTGAATCCCCGGGGGAAGAGACCCAGTACTTC
CASSESPGEETQYF
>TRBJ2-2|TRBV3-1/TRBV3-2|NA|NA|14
TGTGCCAGCAGCCAAGATCTAGTTGGCGGGGAGCTGTTTTTT
CASSQDLVGGELFF
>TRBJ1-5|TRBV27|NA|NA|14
TGTGCCAGCAGATACAGACAGGATGTGGGGCCCCAGCATTTT
CASRYRQDVGPQHF
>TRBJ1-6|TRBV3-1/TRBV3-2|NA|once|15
TGTGCCAGCAGCCAAGTTGCGGGCTCAAATTCACCCCTCCACTTT
CASSQVAGSNSPLHF
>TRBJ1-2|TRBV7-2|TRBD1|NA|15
TGTGCCAGCAGCCCCCTGGGGGGGACAGGGTATGGCTACACCTTC
CASSPLGGTGYGYTF
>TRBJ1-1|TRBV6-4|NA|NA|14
TGTGCCAGCAGTGACTCGAGTCGAGGGACTGAAGCTTTCTTT
CASSDSSRGTEAFF
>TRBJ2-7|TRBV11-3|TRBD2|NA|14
TGTGCCAGCAGCCTCGGAGCGGGGGCGGTCGAGCAGTACTTC
CASSLGAGAVEQYF
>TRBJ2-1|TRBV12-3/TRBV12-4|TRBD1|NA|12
TGTGCCAGCAGCACAGGGGGCAATGAGCAGTTCTTC
CASSTGGNEQFF
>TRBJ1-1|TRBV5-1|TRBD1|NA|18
TGCGCCAGCAGCTTCGGAGTTTTATTGGGACAGGGGGCGGGGGAAGCTTTCTTT
CASSFGVLLGQGAGEAFF
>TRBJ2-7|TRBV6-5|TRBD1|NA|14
TGTGCCAGCAGTTACAACGACAGGGTGGTCGAGCAGTACTTC
CASSYNDRVVEQYF
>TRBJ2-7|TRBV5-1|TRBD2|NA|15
TGCGCCAGCAGCTCCGCTCGGACTAGCGGGAGTGAGCAGTACTTC
CASSSARTSGSEQYF
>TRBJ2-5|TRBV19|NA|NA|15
TGTGCCAGTAGTCGGTCAGGGGGGTTCCAAGAGACCCAGTACTTC
CASSRSGGFQETQYF
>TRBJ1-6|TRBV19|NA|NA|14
TGTGCCAGTAGTATAGGACAGAGTAATTCACCCCTCCACTTT
CASSIGQSNSPLHF
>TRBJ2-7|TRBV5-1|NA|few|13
TGCGCCAGCAGCTTGGTTGGCAGGGTGGAACAGTACTTC
CASSLVGRVEQYF
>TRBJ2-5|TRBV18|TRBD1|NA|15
TGTGCCAGCTCACCTCTCACAGGGGTTCAGGAGACCCAGTACTTC
CASSPLTGVQETQYF
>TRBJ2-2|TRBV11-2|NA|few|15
TGTGCCAGCAGCTTCGGGACACCGAACACCGGGGAGCTGTTTTTT
CASSFGTPNTGELFF
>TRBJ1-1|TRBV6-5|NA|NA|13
TGTGCCAGCAGCATCGCGGCTAACACTGAAGCTTTCTTT
CASSIAANTEAFF
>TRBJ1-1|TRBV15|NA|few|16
TGTGCCACCAGCAGGGGTTTGAAGAGGGGGTTTGCTGAAGCTTTCTTT
CATSRGLKRGFAEAFF
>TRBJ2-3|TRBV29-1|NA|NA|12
TGCAGTTCAAGCCCCGGGACAGATACGCAGTATTTT
CSSSPGTDTQYF
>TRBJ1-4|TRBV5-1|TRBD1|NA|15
TGCGCCAGCAGCCGCAGTGGGACAGGGGATGAAAAACTGTTTTTT
CASSRSGTGDEKLFF
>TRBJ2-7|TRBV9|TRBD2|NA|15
TGTGCCAGCAGCGTAGGGACTAGCGGAACCTACGAGCAGTACTTC
CASSVGTSGTYEQYF
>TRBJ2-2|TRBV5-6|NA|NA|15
TGTGCCAGCAGCTTGGGATTATCGGGAACCGGGGAGCTGTTTTTT
CASSLGLSGTGELFF
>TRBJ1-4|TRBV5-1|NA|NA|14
TGCGCCAGTTCTGAATCCGGGTCCCCTGAAAAACTGTTTTTT
CASSESGSPEKLFF
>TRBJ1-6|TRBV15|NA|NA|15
TGTGCCACCAGCAGAGAGTGGAGTTTTAATTCACCCCTCCACTTT
CATSREWSFNSPLHF
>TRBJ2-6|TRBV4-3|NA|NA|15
TGCGCCAGCAGCCAAGGTCACTCTGGGGCCAACGTCCTGACTTTC
CASSQGHSGANVLTF